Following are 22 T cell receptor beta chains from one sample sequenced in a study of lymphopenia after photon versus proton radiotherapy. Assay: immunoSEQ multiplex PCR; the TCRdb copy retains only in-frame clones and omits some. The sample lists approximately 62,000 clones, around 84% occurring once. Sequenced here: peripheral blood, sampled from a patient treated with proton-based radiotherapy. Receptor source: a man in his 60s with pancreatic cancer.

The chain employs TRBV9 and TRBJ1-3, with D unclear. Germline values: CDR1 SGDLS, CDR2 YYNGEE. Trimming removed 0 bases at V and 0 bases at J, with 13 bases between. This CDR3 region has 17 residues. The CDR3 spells CASSVDRSPLSGNTIYF. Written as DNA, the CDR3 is TGTGCCAGCAGCGTAGATCGGTCCCCGCTCTCTGGAAACACCATATATTTT.

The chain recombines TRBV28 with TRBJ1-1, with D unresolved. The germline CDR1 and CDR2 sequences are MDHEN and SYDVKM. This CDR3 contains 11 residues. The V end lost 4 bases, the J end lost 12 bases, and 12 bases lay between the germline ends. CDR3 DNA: TGTGCCAGCAGTTCTCAGCTGAGACCTTTCTTT. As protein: CASSSQLRPFF.

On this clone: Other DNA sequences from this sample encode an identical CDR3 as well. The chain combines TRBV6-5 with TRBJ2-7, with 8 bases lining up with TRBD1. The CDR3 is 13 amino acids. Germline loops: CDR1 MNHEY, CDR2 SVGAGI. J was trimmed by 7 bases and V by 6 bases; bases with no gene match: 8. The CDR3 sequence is CASSRTGTGEQYF. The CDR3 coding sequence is TGTGCCAGCAGCCGGACAGGGACGGGGGAGCAGTACTTC.

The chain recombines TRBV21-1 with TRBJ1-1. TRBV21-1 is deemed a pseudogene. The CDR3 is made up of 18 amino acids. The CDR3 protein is CASSKGGADGGRGAEAFF. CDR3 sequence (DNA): TGTGCCAGCAGCAAAGGGGGTGCGGACGGCGGTCGGGGCGCTGAAGCTTTCTTT.

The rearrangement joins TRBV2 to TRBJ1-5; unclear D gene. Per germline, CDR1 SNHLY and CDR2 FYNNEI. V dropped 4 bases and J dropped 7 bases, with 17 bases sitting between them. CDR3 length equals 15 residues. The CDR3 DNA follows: TGTGCCAGCAGTGGGCGGGGTGCAGGCGGGCAGCCCCAGCATTTT. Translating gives CASSGRGAGGQPQHF.

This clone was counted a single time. The DNA of the CDR3 is TGTGCCTGGAGTCATCCAGGAGGGCTCGGCTACACCTTC. Protein: CAWSHPGGLGYTF. This sequence joins TRBV30 and TRBJ1-2; D is ambiguous. Germline V gives CDR1 GTSNPN, CDR2 SVGIG (reference sequence). CDR3 length: 13 residues. Deletions cut 2 bases from V and 8 bases from J, with 15 bases between.

CDR3 DNA sequence: TGTGCCTGCCAGATGGAAGCGGGAGTTGGAGAGACCCAGTACTTC. Translated, it gives CACQMEAGVGETQYF. The gene calls are TRBV30 and TRBJ2-5, with 8 positions matching TRBD2. The germline CDR1 and CDR2 sequences are GTSNPN and SVGIG (reference sequence). The CDR3 is 15 residues long. Germline trimming cut 6 bases from V and 4 bases from J; bases unmatched to any gene: 13. Based on the CDR3 plus reference TRBV30 and TRBJ2-5, the full variable domain is SQTIHQWPATLVQPVGSPLSLECTVEGTSNPNLYWYRQAAGRGLQLLFYSVGIGQISSEVPQNLSASRPQDRQFILSSKKLLLSDSGFYLCACQMEAGVGETQYFGPGTRLLVL.

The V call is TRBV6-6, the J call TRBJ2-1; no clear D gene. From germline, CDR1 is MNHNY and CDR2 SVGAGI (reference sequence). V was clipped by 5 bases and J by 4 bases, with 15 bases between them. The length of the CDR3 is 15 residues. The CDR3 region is CASSGLGSRYNEQFF. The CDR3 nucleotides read TGTGCCAGCAGTGGTCTAGGTAGTCGTTACAATGAGCAGTTCTTC.

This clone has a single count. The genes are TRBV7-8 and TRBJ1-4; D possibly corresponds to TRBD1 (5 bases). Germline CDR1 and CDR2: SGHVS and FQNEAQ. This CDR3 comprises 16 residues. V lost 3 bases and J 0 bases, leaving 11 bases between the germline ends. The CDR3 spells CASSFYTGATNEKLFF. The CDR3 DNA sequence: TGTGCCAGCAGCTTCTACACAGGAGCAACTAATGAAAAACTGTTTTTT.

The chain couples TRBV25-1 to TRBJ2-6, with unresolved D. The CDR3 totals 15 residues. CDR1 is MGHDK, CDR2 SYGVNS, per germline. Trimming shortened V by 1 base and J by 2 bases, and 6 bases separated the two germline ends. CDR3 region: CASSELAAGANVLTF. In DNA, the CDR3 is TGTGCCAGCAGTGAATTGGCAGCTGGGGCCAACGTCCTGACTTTC.

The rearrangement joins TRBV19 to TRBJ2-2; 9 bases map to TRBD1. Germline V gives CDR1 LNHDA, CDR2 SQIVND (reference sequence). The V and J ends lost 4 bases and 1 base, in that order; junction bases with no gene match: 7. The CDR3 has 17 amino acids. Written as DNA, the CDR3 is TGTGCCAGTAGTAGCGGACAGGGGACTGTGAACACCGGGGAGCTGTTTTTT. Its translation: CASSSGQGTVNTGELFF.

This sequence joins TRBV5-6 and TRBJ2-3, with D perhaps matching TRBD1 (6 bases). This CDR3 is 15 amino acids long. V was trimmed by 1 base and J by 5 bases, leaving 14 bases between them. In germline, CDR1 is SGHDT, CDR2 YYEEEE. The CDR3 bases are TGTGCCAGCAGCTTGTTTCGGCAGGGGAGAGATACGCAGTATTTT. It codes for CASSLFRQGRDTQYF.

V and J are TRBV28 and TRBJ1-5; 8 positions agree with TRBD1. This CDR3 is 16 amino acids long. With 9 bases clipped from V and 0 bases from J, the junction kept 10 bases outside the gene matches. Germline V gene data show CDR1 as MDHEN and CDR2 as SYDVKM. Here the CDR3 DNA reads TGTGCCAGTATAGGGACAGGATTTTATAGCAATCAGCCCCAGCATTTT. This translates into CASIGTGFYSNQPQHF.

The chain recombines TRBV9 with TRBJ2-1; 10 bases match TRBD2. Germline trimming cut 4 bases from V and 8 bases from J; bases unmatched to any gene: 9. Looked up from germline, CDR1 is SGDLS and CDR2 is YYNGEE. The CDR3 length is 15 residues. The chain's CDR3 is CASSPPGLALDEQFF. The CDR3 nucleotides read TGTGCCAGCAGCCCCCCGGGACTAGCGCTGGATGAGCAGTTCTTC.

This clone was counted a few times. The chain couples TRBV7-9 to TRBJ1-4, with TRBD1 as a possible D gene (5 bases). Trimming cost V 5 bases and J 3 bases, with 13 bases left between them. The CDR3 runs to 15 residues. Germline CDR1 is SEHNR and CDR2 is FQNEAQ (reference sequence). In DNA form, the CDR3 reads TGTGCCAGCAGCGCCTCAGGGTCCCCTAATGAAAAACTGTTTTTT. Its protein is CASSASGSPNEKLFF.

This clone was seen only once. The CDR3 bases are TGTGCCAGCAGCCCACAAGCTCGCGAGACCCAGTACTTC. Residues: CASSPQARETQYF. The chain couples TRBV11-3 to TRBJ2-5; D unresolved. The CDR3 runs to 13 residues. V was cut by 5 bases and J by 5 bases, with 12 bases left in between. The germline V gene has CDR1 SGHNT and CDR2 YENEEA.

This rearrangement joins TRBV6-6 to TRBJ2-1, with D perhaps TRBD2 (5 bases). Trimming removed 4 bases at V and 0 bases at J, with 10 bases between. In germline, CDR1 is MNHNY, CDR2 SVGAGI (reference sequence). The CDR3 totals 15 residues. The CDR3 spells CASSFGVSSYNEQFF. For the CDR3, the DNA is TGTGCCAGCAGTTTCGGGGTGAGCTCCTACAATGAGCAGTTCTTC.

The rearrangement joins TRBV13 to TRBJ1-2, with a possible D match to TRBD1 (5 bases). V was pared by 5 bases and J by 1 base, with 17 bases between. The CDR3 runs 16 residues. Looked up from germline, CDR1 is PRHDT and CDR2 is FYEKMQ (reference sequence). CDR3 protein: CASSLAGDSYNYGYTF. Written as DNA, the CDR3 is TGTGCCAGCAGCCTAGCCGGAGACAGCTATAACTATGGCTACACCTTC.

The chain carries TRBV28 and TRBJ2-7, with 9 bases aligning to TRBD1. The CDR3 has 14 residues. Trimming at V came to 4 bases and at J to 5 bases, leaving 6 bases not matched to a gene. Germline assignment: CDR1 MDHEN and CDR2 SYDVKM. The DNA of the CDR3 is TGTGCCAGCAGTTCCCACAGGGGGCTGAACGAGCAGTACTTC. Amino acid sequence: CASSSHRGLNEQYF. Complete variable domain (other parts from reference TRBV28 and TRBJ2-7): DVKVTQSSRYLVKRTGEKVFLECVQDMDHENMFWYRQDPGLGLRLIYFSYDVKMKEKGDIPEGYSVSREKKERFSLILESASTNQTSMYLCASSSHRGLNEQYFGPGTRLTVT.

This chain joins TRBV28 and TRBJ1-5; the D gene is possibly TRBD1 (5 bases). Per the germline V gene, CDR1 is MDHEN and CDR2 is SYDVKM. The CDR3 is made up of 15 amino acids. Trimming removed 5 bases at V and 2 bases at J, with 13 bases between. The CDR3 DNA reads TGTGCCAGCAGTGCCCAGGGTGGCCGCAATCAGCCCCAGCATTTT. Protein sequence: CASSAQGGRNQPQHF.

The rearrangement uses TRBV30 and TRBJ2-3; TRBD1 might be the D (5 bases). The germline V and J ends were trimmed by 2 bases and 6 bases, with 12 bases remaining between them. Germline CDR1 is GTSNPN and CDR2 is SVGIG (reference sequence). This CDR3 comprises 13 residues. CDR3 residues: CAWSRWGVDTQYF. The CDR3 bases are TGTGCCTGGAGTAGATGGGGCGTGGATACGCAGTATTTT.

This CDR3 is CASSLGPITDTSSYEQYF. The DNA of the CDR3 is TGCGCCAGCAGCTTGGGTCCCATTACCGACACAAGCTCCTACGAGCAGTACTTC. The chain carries TRBV5-1 and TRBJ2-7; D not certain. There are 18 residues in the CDR3. V was trimmed by 0 bases and J by 0 bases, leaving 19 bases between them. Per germline, CDR1 SGHRS and CDR2 YFSETQ. Looking up the rest from reference TRBV5-1 and TRBJ2-7 gives the full variable domain: KAGVTQTPRYLIKTRGQQVTLSCSPISGHRSVSWYQQTPGQGLQFLFEYFSETQRNKGNFPGRFSGRQFSNSRSEMNVSTLELGDSALYLCASSLGPITDTSSYEQYFGPGTRLTVT.